Below, 8 T cell receptor beta chains from the same sample are listed, as sequenced in a study of OX40 agonist ivuxolimab in advanced cancers. Repertoires were generated with immunoSEQ multiplex PCR, while TCRdb's copy carries only in-frame clones and drops some. Seen here are 65,000 to 80,000 clones, about 90% observed once, and the top ten hold 0.3% to 0.35%. The sample in question was CD4+ or CD8+ T cells sorted from blood, obtained in a trial of the OX40 agonist ivuxolimab. These receptor sequences come from an adult with an advanced solid tumor such as melanoma, head and neck, liver or kidney cancer.

The chain is built from TRBV27 and TRBJ2-1, with D perhaps TRBD2 (6 bases). The V gene lost 3 bases and the J gene lost 5 bases, with 14 bases spanning the gap. The germline CDR1 and CDR2 sequences are MNHEY and SMNVEV (reference sequence). The CDR3 is made up of 15 amino acids. The chain's CDR3 is CASSFGTLRDNEQFF. The CDR3 DNA reads as TGTGCCAGCAGTTTCGGGACTCTCCGCGACAATGAGCAGTTCTTC.

As DNA, the CDR3 is TGTGCCAGCAGGAGTAGCGGGGGGGAGACCCAGTACTTC. Protein sequence: CASRSSGGETQYF. The chain is built from TRBV6-1 and TRBJ2-5, with 10 nucleotides matching TRBD2. CDR1 and CDR2 from the germline V gene are MNHNS and SASEGT. The CDR3 extends over 13 amino acids. Germline trimming cut 6 bases from V and 5 bases from J; bases unmatched to any gene: 3.

The V and J genes are TRBV2 and TRBJ2-2, with D perhaps TRBD1 or TRBD2 (6 bases each). The CDR3 consists of 15 residues. The ends were cut back, 6 bases at V and 5 bases at J, with 16 bases in the middle. Germline V lookup: CDR1 SNHLY, CDR2 FYNNEI. CDR3 loop: CASRGAAGRTGELFF. The CDR3 DNA is TGTGCCAGCAGGGGGGCCGCAGGGAGGACCGGGGAGCTGTTTTTT.

This clone is a singleton in its sample. The chain is built from TRBV2 and TRBJ2-1; D may be TRBD1 or TRBD2 (5 bases each). Looked up from germline, CDR1 is SNHLY and CDR2 is FYNNEI. There are 13 residues in the CDR3. Trimming pared 3 bases from V and 9 bases from J, leaving 12 bases between. The CDR3 sequence is CASSDLGTGEQFF. The CDR3 nucleotides are TGTGCCAGCAGTGACTTAGGGACGGGTGAGCAGTTCTTC.

This chain uses TRBV11-3 with TRBJ2-7, with D possibly TRBD1 on 6 matching bases. The CDR3 covers 15 residues. The germline gives CDR1 SGHNT, CDR2 YENEEA. Trimming left V 5 bases short and J 4 bases short, with 18 bases between. As DNA, the CDR3 is TGTGCCAGCAGCGTCACCACCGGACAGAGTTACGAGCAGTACTTC. As protein: CASSVTTGQSYEQYF.

The chain employs TRBV7-3 and TRBJ1-1; D gene unclear. Germline V gene sequence: CDR1 SGHTA, CDR2 FQGTGA. Trimming stripped 3 bases from V and 0 bases from J, with 11 bases between. The CDR3 runs to 15 residues. CDR3 DNA sequence: TGTGCCAGCAGCTTGGGAGAGAGGGTGAACACTGAAGCTTTCTTT. It specifies CASSLGERVNTEAFF.

The chain recombines TRBV5-1 with TRBJ2-5; D is uncertain. V gave up 0 bases and J gave up 7 bases, with 16 bases separating them. The CDR3 length is 15 residues. CDR1 and CDR2 (germline): SGHRS, YFSETQ. In nucleotides, the CDR3 is TGCGCCAGCAGCTTGGCCGTTGGACCCCTCGGGACCCAGTACTTC. Translation gives CASSLAVGPLGTQYF.

In its sample, this clone was seen once. This chain joins TRBV19 and TRBJ1-4; D is perhaps TRBD1 (6 bases). CDR1 is LNHDA and CDR2 is SQIVND in the germline V gene (reference sequence). Deletions cut 3 bases from V and 7 bases from J, with 15 bases between. The CDR3 has 15 amino acids. The CDR3 nucleotides are TGTGCCAGTAGTATCCAGGGGAGTGACAGTGAAAAACTGTTTTTT. It codes for CASSIQGSDSEKLFF. The variable domain in full, completed from reference TRBV19 and TRBJ1-4, reads DGGITQSPKYLFRKEGQNVTLSCEQNLNHDAMYWYRQDPGQGLRLIYYSQIVNDFQKGDIAEGYSVSREKKESFPLTVTSAQKNPTAFYLCASSIQGSDSEKLFFGSGTQLSVL.